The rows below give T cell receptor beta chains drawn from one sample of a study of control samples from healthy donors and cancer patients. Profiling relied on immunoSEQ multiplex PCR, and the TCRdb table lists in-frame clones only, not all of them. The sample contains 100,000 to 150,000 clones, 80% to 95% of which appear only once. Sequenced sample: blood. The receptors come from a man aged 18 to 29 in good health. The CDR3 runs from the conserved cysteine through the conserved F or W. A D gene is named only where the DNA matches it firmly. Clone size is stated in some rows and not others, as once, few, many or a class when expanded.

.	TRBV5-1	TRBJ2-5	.	CASSFGGQETQYF	TGCGCCAGCAGCTTCGGGGGACAAGAGACCCAGTACTTC
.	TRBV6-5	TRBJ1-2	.	CASSPRRTTNYGYTF	TGTGCCAGCAGTCCACGACGGACCACTAACTATGGCTACACCTTC
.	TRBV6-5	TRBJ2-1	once	CASSYSNQGRVNEQFF	TGTGCCAGCAGTTACTCGAATCAGGGGAGAGTCAATGAGCAGTTCTTC
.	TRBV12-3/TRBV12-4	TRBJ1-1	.	CASWGRWNTEAFF	TGTGCCAGCTGGGGACGGTGGAACACTGAAGCTTTCTTT
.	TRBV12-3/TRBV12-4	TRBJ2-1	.	CASSPRLVYEQFF	TGTGCCAGCAGTCCCCGACTAGTCTATGAGCAGTTCTTC
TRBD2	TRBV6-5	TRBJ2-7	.	CASSSPGTSFSYEQYF	TGTGCCAGCAGTTCCCCCGGGACTAGCTTTTCCTACGAGCAGTACTTC
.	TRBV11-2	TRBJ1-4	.	CASSSLRGWREKLFF	TGTGCCAGCAGCTCGTTAAGGGGGTGGCGTGAAAAACTGTTTTTT
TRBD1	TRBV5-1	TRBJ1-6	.	CASSLGRGLNSPLHF	TGCGCCAGCAGCTTGGGCAGGGGGCTAAATTCACCCCTCCACTTT
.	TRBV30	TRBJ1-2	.	CAWSVGGGGRSNYGYTF	TGTGCCTGGAGTGTAGGCGGTGGGGGCCGCTCAAACTATGGCTACACCTTC
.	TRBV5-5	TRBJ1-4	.	CASSSRTVRTNEKLFF	TGTGCCAGCAGCTCCCGGACAGTAAGAACTAATGAAAAACTGTTTTTT
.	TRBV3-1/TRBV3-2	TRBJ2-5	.	CASSQLLPGVGETQYF	TGTGCCAGCAGCCAATTACTCCCAGGGGTCGGGGAGACCCAGTACTTC
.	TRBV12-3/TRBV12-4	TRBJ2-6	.	CASSSGANVLTF	TGTGCCAGCAGTTCTGGGGCCAACGTCCTGACTTTC
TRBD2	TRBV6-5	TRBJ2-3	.	CASLGLAGGTDTQYF	TGTGCCAGCCTGGGACTAGCGGGGGGAACAGATACGCAGTATTTT
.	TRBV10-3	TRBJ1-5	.	CAISKLPTENSNQPQHF	TGTGCCATCAGTAAATTACCGACGGAAAATAGCAATCAGCCCCAGCATTTT
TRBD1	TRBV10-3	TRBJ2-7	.	CAITFDREGTYEQYF	TGTGCCATCACCTTCGACAGGGAAGGAACCTACGAGCAGTACTTC
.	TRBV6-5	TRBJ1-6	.	CASSYSRVHSPLHF	TGTGCCAGCAGTTACTCGAGGGTTCATTCACCCCTCCACTTT
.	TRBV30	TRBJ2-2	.	CAWSVGAGIPGELFF	TGTGCCTGGAGTGTGGGCGCGGGGATCCCCGGGGAGCTGTTTTTT
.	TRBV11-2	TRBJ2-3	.	CASSLDRVWAKSSTDTQYF	TGTGCCAGCAGCTTAGATCGGGTCTGGGCAAAAAGTTCCACAGATACGCAGTATTTT
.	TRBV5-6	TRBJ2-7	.	CASSDLGQSSYEQYF	TGTGCCAGCAGCGACTTAGGACAGTCCTCCTACGAGCAGTACTTC
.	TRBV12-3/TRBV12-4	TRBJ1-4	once	CASTNNEKLFF	TGTGCCAGCACCAATAATGAAAAACTGTTTTTT
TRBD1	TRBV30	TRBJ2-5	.	CACEAGGDQETQYF	TGTGCCTGCGAGGCAGGGGGTGACCAAGAGACCCAGTACTTC
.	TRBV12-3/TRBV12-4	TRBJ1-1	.	CASIEGMNTEAFF	TGTGCCAGCATTGAGGGTATGAACACTGAAGCTTTCTTT
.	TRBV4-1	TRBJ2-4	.	CASSPSRGRARNIQYF	TGCGCCAGCAGCCCTTCTAGGGGGAGGGCGCGGAACATTCAGTACTTC
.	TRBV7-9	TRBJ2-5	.	CASSLGGRETQYF	TGTGCCAGCAGCTTAGGGGGGCGGGAGACCCAGTACTTC
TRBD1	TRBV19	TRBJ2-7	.	CASSISDRGYEQYF	TGTGCCAGTAGTATCAGTGACAGGGGCTACGAGCAGTACTTC
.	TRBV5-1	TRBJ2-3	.	CASSLLGRRTDTQYF	TGCGCCAGCAGCTTGTTGGGGCGGCGCACAGATACGCAGTATTTT
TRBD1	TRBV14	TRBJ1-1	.	CASSQYRGSGTEAFF	TGTGCCAGCAGCCAATACAGGGGTTCTGGCACTGAAGCTTTCTTT
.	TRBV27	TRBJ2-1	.	CASSSKQAFSYNEQFF	TGTGCCAGCAGTTCCAAACAGGCCTTCTCCTACAATGAGCAGTTCTTC
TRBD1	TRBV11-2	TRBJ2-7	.	CASRSTGDEQYF	TGTGCCAGCAGATCGACAGGGGACGAGCAGTACTTC
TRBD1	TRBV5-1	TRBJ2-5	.	CASSAPGQGVQETQYF	TGCGCCAGCAGCGCTCCGGGACAGGGGGTACAGGAGACCCAGTACTTC
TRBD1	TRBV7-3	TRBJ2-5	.	CASSPRTGEETQYF	TGTGCCAGCAGCCCCCGGACAGGGGAAGAGACCCAGTACTTC
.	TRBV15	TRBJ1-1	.	CATSSYTEAFF	TGTGCCACCAGCAGTTACACTGAAGCTTTCTTT
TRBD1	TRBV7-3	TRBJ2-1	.	CASSLKGANEQFF	TGTGCCAGCAGCTTAAAGGGGGCTAATGAGCAGTTCTTC
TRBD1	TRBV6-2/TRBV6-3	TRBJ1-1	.	CASSSNRGWLENTEAFF	TGTGCCAGCAGCTCTAACAGGGGTTGGCTGGAGAACACTGAAGCTTTCTTT
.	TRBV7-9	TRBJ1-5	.	CASSLGSGPSNQPQHF	TGTGCCAGCAGCTTAGGATCAGGTCCAAGCAATCAGCCCCAGCATTTT
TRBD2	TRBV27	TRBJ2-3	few	CASSPWTRGTDTQYF	TGTGCCAGCAGTCCCTGGACTAGGGGCACAGATACGCAGTATTTT
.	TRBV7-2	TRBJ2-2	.	CASSRKTGTSTGELFF	TGTGCCAGCAGCAGAAAGACCGGGACAAGCACCGGGGAGCTGTTTTTT
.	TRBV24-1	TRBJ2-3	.	CATSLGGSGANTDTQYF	TGTGCCACCAGCCTGGGGGGGTCGGGGGCGAACACAGATACGCAGTATTTT
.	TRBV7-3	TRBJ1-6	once	CASSHRVGNSPLHF	TGTGCCAGCAGCCACAGGGTAGGCAATTCACCCCTCCACTTT
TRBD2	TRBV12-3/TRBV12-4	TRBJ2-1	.	CASGSGGAEEQFF	TGTGCCAGCGGTAGCGGGGGGGCCGAAGAGCAGTTCTTC
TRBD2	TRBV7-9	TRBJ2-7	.	CASSPPGLAYEQYF	TGTGCCAGCAGCCCTCCGGGACTAGCCTACGAGCAGTACTTC
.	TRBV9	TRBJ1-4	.	CASSVGKETNEKLFF	TGTGCCAGCAGCGTAGGAAAGGAGACTAATGAAAAACTGTTTTTT
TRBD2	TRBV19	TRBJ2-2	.	CATGLAGWTGELFF	TGTGCCACGGGACTAGCGGGATGGACCGGGGAGCTGTTTTTT
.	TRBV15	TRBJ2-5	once	CATSRGMGTGEETQYF	TGTGCCACCAGCAGAGGGATGGGGACGGGGGAGGAGACCCAGTACTTC
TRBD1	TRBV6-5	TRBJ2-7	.	CASSWGQGRSYEQYF	TGTGCCAGCAGCTGGGGACAGGGGCGTTCCTACGAGCAGTACTTC
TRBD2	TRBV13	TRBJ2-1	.	CASSSLAGGTYNEQFF	TGTGCCAGCAGCTCACTAGCGGGGGGGACCTACAATGAGCAGTTCTTC
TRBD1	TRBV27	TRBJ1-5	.	CASSPGTGNQPQHF	TGTGCCAGCAGTCCCGGGACAGGTAATCAGCCCCAGCATTTT
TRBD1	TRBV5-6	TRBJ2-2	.	CASSRVDRGWNGELFF	TGTGCCAGCAGCCGTGTGGACAGGGGATGGAACGGGGAGCTGTTTTTT
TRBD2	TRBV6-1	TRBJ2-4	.	CASSEGLAGGPKNIQYF	TGTGCCAGCAGTGAGGGACTAGCGGGGGGACCCAAAAACATTCAGTACTTC
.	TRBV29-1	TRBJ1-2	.	CSVERGDYGYTF	TGCAGCGTTGAGAGGGGCGACTATGGCTACACCTTC
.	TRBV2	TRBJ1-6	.	CASSVALSSYNSPLHF	TGTGCCAGCAGTGTAGCACTGAGCTCCTATAATTCACCCCTCCACTTT
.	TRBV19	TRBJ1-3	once	CASSIGQPGNTIYF	TGTGCCAGTAGTATAGGGCAGCCTGGAAACACCATATATTTT
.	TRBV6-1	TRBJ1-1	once	CASSESWVSDVEAFF	TGTGCCAGCAGTGAAAGCTGGGTCAGCGATGTTGAAGCTTTCTTT
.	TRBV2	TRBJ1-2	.	CASGSARYPLYGYTF	TGTGCCAGCGGCTCTGCGAGGTACCCCCTCTATGGCTACACCTTC